This T cell receptor beta chain was profiled in a study of CD8 T cells in Susac syndrome. Sequencing targeted TCR beta in T cells from blood (CD8+ and CD4+). It was treatment-naive patients with stable or active relapsing-remitting disease who made up the multiple sclerosis controls. TEMRA cells were enriched by FACS, while CD8+ and CD4+ T cells were obtained through a negative isolation that was performed magnetically. This clonotype was observed a single time. When the RNA was reverse transcribed, random hexamers were used with an input of roughly 0.45 to 1 ug. An immunoSEQ multiplex PCR generated amplified TCR beta CDR3 products spanning 54 Vbeta and 13 Jbeta. TCRdb independently ran MiXCR on the immunoSEQ multiplex PCR reads; one entry per CDR3 protein. The table records about 300,000 distinct CDR3 sequences, approximately 81% of them present only once. Germline CDR1 is SGHRS and CDR2 is YFSETQ. J gave up 0 bases and V 0 bases, and 11 bases lay outside the gene matches. The CDR3 has 18 amino acids.

Sample: CD8+ T cells from PBMCs. V and J are TRBV5-1 and TRBJ2-7; 8 bases are a match to TRBD2. The receptor was isolated from a human donor with multiple sclerosis. The CDR3, as DNA: TGCGCCAGCAGCTTGGAATCCTTAGCGGGGCTGAGCTCCTACGAGCAGTACTTC. Its translation is CASSLESLAGLSSYEQYF.